A selection of T cell receptor beta chains follows, all from one sample in a study of blood T cell repertoires in COVID-19. Sequencing was performed with immunoSEQ multiplex PCR; in TCRdb, only in-frame clones are kept and a portion is missing. The data hold tens of thousands of clones, with around nine tenths observed a single time. The sequenced material came from peripheral blood. These receptors were taken from an older woman with COVID-19, enrolled during active disease. Each CDR3 is given with its conserved first and last residue. D genes are given only for firm matches. Expanded clones get a size class; other rows say once, few or many, or leave the size out.

clone size | J gene | V gene | D gene | CDR3 DNA | CDR3 protein
- | TRBJ2-7 | TRBV6-5 | TRBD1 | TGTGCCACCCGGACAGGGCCCGGGGAGCAGTACTTC | CATRTGPGEQYF
- | TRBJ1-6 | TRBV7-9 | TRBD1 | TGTGCCACCCTAGGGACAGTTAATTCACCCCTCCACTTT | CATLGTVNSPLHF
- | TRBJ1-6 | TRBV5-5 | TRBD1 | TGTGCCAGCAGCTTAAGGCAGGGGGAGTCACCCCTCCACTTT | CASSLRQGESPLHF
- | TRBJ1-2 | TRBV5-4 | - | TGTGCCAGCAGCTTCTGGTCCGGTGATGGCTACACCTTC | CASSFWSGDGYTF
- | TRBJ1-4 | TRBV2 | TRBD1 | TGTGCCAGCATGCGGACAGGCGAAAAACTGTTTTTT | CASMRTGEKLFF
- | TRBJ1-2 | TRBV18 | - | TGTGCCAGCTCACCAGGGGCAGGCGATGGCTACACCTTC | CASSPGAGDGYTF
- | TRBJ2-7 | TRBV11-2 | TRBD2 | TGTGCCAGCAGCTTAGCGGGAGGGCGCTACGAGCAGTACTTC | CASSLAGGRYEQYF
- | TRBJ2-2 | TRBV4-1 | - | TGCGCCAGCAGCCCCGAGAGCGGTGGTATCGGGGAGCTGTTTTTT | CASSPESGGIGELFF
- | TRBJ2-1 | TRBV2 | - | TGTGCCAGCAGTGAATGGGGGCCAAGCTCCTACAATGAGCAGTTCTTC | CASSEWGPSSYNEQFF
once | TRBJ1-5 | TRBV28 | TRBD1 | TGTGCCAGCAGTCCTCCGACGGGGACAGGGAACAATCAGCCCCAGCATTTT | CASSPPTGTGNNQPQHF
- | TRBJ2-7 | TRBV7-8 | - | TGTGCCAGCAGCTTAGGCAGCGGAACCTACGAGCAGTACTTC | CASSLGSGTYEQYF
- | TRBJ2-2 | TRBV7-8 | TRBD1 | TGTGCCAGCAGCCAAAGGACAGGAAACACCGGGGAGCTGTTTTTT | CASSQRTGNTGELFF
- | TRBJ2-5 | TRBV24-1 | TRBD1 | TGTGCCACCAGTGATCCTCAGGGGGCGGGGGAGACCCAGTACTTC | CATSDPQGAGETQYF
few | TRBJ1-5 | TRBV28 | TRBD1 | TGTGCCAGCAGTCCCCCCGGACAGGGGAGCAATCAGCCCCAGCATTTT | CASSPPGQGSNQPQHF